Listed below are T cell receptor beta chains from one sample, sequenced in a study of blood T cells in healthy people across ages. TCRdb passed the 5' RACE reads through MiXCR, listing each CDR3 protein once. This sample has roughly 1,500,000 distinct CDR3 sequences; 42% occur once, and the top ten carry 7.9%. The sample taken for sequencing was blood. All receptors come from a young woman in good health. Both conserved end residues are part of each CDR3. Fields, in order: CDR3 protein, CDR3 DNA, D gene, V gene, clone size, J gene, CDR3 length. A D gene is named only where the DNA matches it firmly. Size values are once, few and many counts, or a class for expanded clones, and some rows have none.

CDR3 protein: CASSFMGTGPQPQHF
CDR3 DNA: TGTGCCAGCAGCTTCATGGGGACAGGCCCTCAGCCCCAGCATTTT
D gene: TRBD1
V gene: TRBV5-6
clone size: .
J gene: TRBJ1-5
CDR3 length: 15

CDR3 protein: CASSARTSGEQFF
CDR3 DNA: TGTGCCAGCAGCGCCCGGACTAGCGGGGAGCAGTTCTTC
D gene: TRBD2
V gene: TRBV9
clone size: .
J gene: TRBJ2-1
CDR3 length: 13

CDR3 protein: CASKLYDGVNYGYTF
CDR3 DNA: TGTGCCAGCAAATTATACGACGGAGTTAACTATGGCTACACCTTC
D gene: .
V gene: TRBV7-3
clone size: .
J gene: TRBJ1-2
CDR3 length: 15

CDR3 protein: CASSLGQAQNGYTF
CDR3 DNA: TGTGCCAGCAGCCTCGGACAGGCCCAAAATGGCTACACCTTT
D gene: TRBD1
V gene: TRBV6-5
clone size: .
J gene: TRBJ1-2
CDR3 length: 14

CDR3 protein: CASSLGPLNYGYTF
CDR3 DNA: TGCGCCAGCAGCCTAGGACCCCTTAACTATGGCTACACCTTC
D gene: .
V gene: TRBV5-1
clone size: .
J gene: TRBJ1-2
CDR3 length: 14

CDR3 protein: CASIGLPDTEAFF
CDR3 DNA: TGTGCCAGCATTGGACTCCCTGACACTGAAGCTTTCTTT
D gene: .
V gene: TRBV2
clone size: .
J gene: TRBJ1-1
CDR3 length: 13

CDR3 protein: CAWSASRWTGDTEAFF
CDR3 DNA: TGTGCCTGGAGCGCAAGTCGCTGGACAGGGGACACTGAAGCTTTCTTT
D gene: TRBD1
V gene: TRBV30
clone size: .
J gene: TRBJ1-1
CDR3 length: 16

CDR3 protein: CATSRDYGGGYEQYF
CDR3 DNA: TGTGCCACCAGCAGAGATTACGGGGGAGGCTACGAGCAGTACTTC
D gene: .
V gene: TRBV15
clone size: .
J gene: TRBJ2-7
CDR3 length: 15

CDR3 protein: CASSSTSGDQETQYF
CDR3 DNA: TGTGCCAGCAGTTCCACGAGCGGGGACCAAGAGACCCAGTACTTC
D gene: TRBD2
V gene: TRBV6-2/TRBV6-3
clone size: .
J gene: TRBJ2-5
CDR3 length: 15

CDR3 protein: CASSLPGVAYEQYF
CDR3 DNA: TGTGCCAGCAGTTTACCGGGAGTAGCCTACGAGCAGTACTTC
D gene: .
V gene: TRBV12-3/TRBV12-4
clone size: many
J gene: TRBJ2-7
CDR3 length: 14

CDR3 protein: CASTPLAYNEQYF
CDR3 DNA: TGTGCCAGCACCCCACTAGCCTACAATGAGCAGTACTTC
D gene: .
V gene: TRBV13
clone size: .
J gene: TRBJ2-7
CDR3 length: 13

CDR3 protein: CASSARRGAGQETQYF
CDR3 DNA: TGCGCCAGCAGCGCAAGACGGGGCGCGGGTCAAGAGACCCAGTACTTC
D gene: .
V gene: TRBV4-1
clone size: .
J gene: TRBJ2-5
CDR3 length: 16

CDR3 protein: CSGGGGANTEAFF
CDR3 DNA: TGCAGTGGGGGAGGGGGGGCGAACACTGAAGCTTTCTTT
D gene: .
V gene: TRBV20-1
clone size: few
J gene: TRBJ1-1
CDR3 length: 13

CDR3 protein: CASSLGVRARDQETQYF
CDR3 DNA: TGTGCCAGCAGCTTAGGCGTAAGGGCCAGGGACCAAGAGACCCAGTACTTC
D gene: .
V gene: TRBV7-9
clone size: .
J gene: TRBJ2-5
CDR3 length: 17

CDR3 protein: CASSLERGYQGDTQYF
CDR3 DNA: TGTGCCAGCAGTTTAGAGCGTGGCTATCAGGGTGATACGCAGTATTTT
D gene: .
V gene: TRBV28
clone size: many
J gene: TRBJ2-3
CDR3 length: 16

CDR3 protein: CASSPEGQRFF
CDR3 DNA: TGTGCCAGCAGCCCAGAGGGACAGAGGTTCTTC
D gene: TRBD1
V gene: TRBV28
clone size: few
J gene: TRBJ2-1
CDR3 length: 11

CDR3 protein: CASSGTSAQYF
CDR3 DNA: TGTGCCAGCAGTGGGACCTCGGCGCAGTATTTT
D gene: .
V gene: TRBV12-3/TRBV12-4
clone size: many
J gene: TRBJ2-3
CDR3 length: 11

CDR3 protein: CAGSDGAGVAYEQYF
CDR3 DNA: TGTGCCGGCAGTGACGGAGCGGGAGTGGCCTACGAGCAGTACTTC
D gene: TRBD2
V gene: TRBV6-4
clone size: .
J gene: TRBJ2-7
CDR3 length: 15

CDR3 protein: CASRKQGTSGSNEQYF
CDR3 DNA: TGTGCCAGCAGGAAACAGGGGACTAGCGGGTCTAATGAGCAGTACTTC
D gene: TRBD2
V gene: TRBV2
clone size: .
J gene: TRBJ2-7
CDR3 length: 16

CDR3 protein: CASSLWGQGAMNTEAFF
CDR3 DNA: TGCGCCAGCAGCTTGTGGGGACAGGGGGCCATGAACACTGAAGCTTTCTTT
D gene: TRBD1
V gene: TRBV5-1
clone size: .
J gene: TRBJ1-1
CDR3 length: 17

CDR3 protein: CASSADGGPYNEQYF
CDR3 DNA: TGTGCCAGCAGTGCGGACGGAGGACCTTACAATGAGCAGTACTTC
D gene: .
V gene: TRBV12-3/TRBV12-4
clone size: .
J gene: TRBJ2-7
CDR3 length: 15

CDR3 protein: CAWSVGQGKETQYF
CDR3 DNA: TGTGCCTGGAGTGTCGGACAGGGAAAAGAGACCCAGTACTTC
D gene: TRBD1
V gene: TRBV30
clone size: .
J gene: TRBJ2-5
CDR3 length: 14

CDR3 protein: CSVERDRAGGYTF
CDR3 DNA: TGCAGCGTTGAAAGGGACAGGGCAGGAGGCTACACCTTC
D gene: TRBD1
V gene: TRBV29-1
clone size: few
J gene: TRBJ1-2
CDR3 length: 13

CDR3 protein: CASSSEIAGGHFDEQFF
CDR3 DNA: TGTGCCAGCAGCTCAGAGATAGCGGGGGGGCACTTCGATGAGCAGTTCTTC
D gene: TRBD2
V gene: TRBV7-8
clone size: .
J gene: TRBJ2-1
CDR3 length: 17

CDR3 protein: CATARGTLLTYEQYF
CDR3 DNA: TGTGCCACCGCCAGGGGGACTCTTCTTACCTACGAGCAGTACTTC
D gene: .
V gene: TRBV27
clone size: .
J gene: TRBJ2-7
CDR3 length: 15

CDR3 protein: CASSGPGGGQFF
CDR3 DNA: TGTGCCAGCAGTGGGCCAGGGGGCGGGCAGTTCTTC
D gene: TRBD1
V gene: TRBV2
clone size: .
J gene: TRBJ2-1
CDR3 length: 12

CDR3 protein: CAISAQEAGTGGGEQFF
CDR3 DNA: TGTGCCATCAGTGCCCAGGAGGCAGGGACAGGGGGCGGTGAGCAGTTCTTC
D gene: TRBD1
V gene: TRBV10-3
clone size: .
J gene: TRBJ2-1
CDR3 length: 17

CDR3 protein: CATLATGAFNNGQYF
CDR3 DNA: TGTGCCACGCTAGCCACTGGGGCCTTCAACAATGGGCAGTACTTC
D gene: .
V gene: TRBV28
clone size: .
J gene: TRBJ2-5
CDR3 length: 15

CDR3 protein: CASSLSTSGGALNEQYF
CDR3 DNA: TGTGCCAGCAGTTTATCAACTAGCGGGGGGGCCCTCAATGAGCAGTACTTC
D gene: TRBD2
V gene: TRBV28
clone size: .
J gene: TRBJ2-5
CDR3 length: 17

CDR3 protein: CSPWGLAGKEGEQFF
CDR3 DNA: TGCAGCCCTTGGGGTCTAGCGGGAAAGGAAGGTGAGCAGTTCTTC
D gene: TRBD2
V gene: TRBV29-1
clone size: many
J gene: TRBJ2-1
CDR3 length: 15

CDR3 protein: CATSRKTSGGVAKNIQYF
CDR3 DNA: TGTGCCACCAGCAGAAAAACCAGCGGGGGGGTAGCCAAAAACATTCAGTACTTC
D gene: TRBD2
V gene: TRBV15
clone size: .
J gene: TRBJ2-4
CDR3 length: 18

CDR3 protein: CASSQTGSQTQYF
CDR3 DNA: TGTGCCAGCAGCCAGACAGGGAGCCAGACCCAGTACTTC
D gene: TRBD1
V gene: TRBV16
clone size: few
J gene: TRBJ2-5
CDR3 length: 13

CDR3 protein: CASFTSGELFF
CDR3 DNA: TGTGCCTCCTTCACTTCGGGGGAGCTGTTTTTT
D gene: .
V gene: TRBV7-8
clone size: few
J gene: TRBJ2-2
CDR3 length: 11

CDR3 protein: CASSNIGTSGNYEQYF
CDR3 DNA: TGCGCCAGCAGCAATATCGGGACTAGCGGGAACTACGAGCAGTACTTC
D gene: TRBD2
V gene: TRBV5-1
clone size: few
J gene: TRBJ2-7
CDR3 length: 16

CDR3 protein: CAWSVDRGYTF
CDR3 DNA: TGTGCCTGGAGTGTCGATAGGGGCTACACCTTC
D gene: .
V gene: TRBV30
clone size: .
J gene: TRBJ1-2
CDR3 length: 11

CDR3 protein: CASSEMTGHYEQYF
CDR3 DNA: TGTGCCAGCAGCGAAATGACAGGGCACTACGAGCAGTACTTC
D gene: TRBD1
V gene: TRBV6-1
clone size: .
J gene: TRBJ2-7
CDR3 length: 14

CDR3 protein: CSAPGTSTNEQFF
CDR3 DNA: TGCAGTGCCCCGGGGACTAGCACCAATGAGCAGTTCTTC
D gene: TRBD2
V gene: TRBV20-1
clone size: .
J gene: TRBJ2-1
CDR3 length: 13

CDR3 protein: CASSLASAYTDTQYF
CDR3 DNA: TGTGCCAGCAGTTTGGCTAGCGCTTACACAGATACGCAGTATTTT
D gene: .
V gene: TRBV12-3/TRBV12-4
clone size: .
J gene: TRBJ2-3
CDR3 length: 15

CDR3 protein: CASSLRTSGRSHEQFF
CDR3 DNA: TGTGCCAGCAGTCTACGGACTAGCGGGAGGTCCCATGAGCAGTTCTTC
D gene: TRBD2
V gene: TRBV27
clone size: few
J gene: TRBJ2-1
CDR3 length: 16

CDR3 protein: CSVEFALNQPQHF
CDR3 DNA: TGCAGCGTTGAATTCGCCCTGAATCAGCCCCAGCATTTT
D gene: .
V gene: TRBV29-1
clone size: few
J gene: TRBJ1-5
CDR3 length: 13

CDR3 protein: CSVDRYNEQYF
CDR3 DNA: TGCAGCGTTGACAGGTACAATGAGCAGTACTTC
D gene: .
V gene: TRBV29-1
clone size: .
J gene: TRBJ2-7
CDR3 length: 11

CDR3 protein: CASSDMGTPYNEQFF
CDR3 DNA: TGTGCCAGCAGCGACATGGGGACTCCTTACAATGAGCAGTTCTTC
D gene: .
V gene: TRBV9
clone size: few
J gene: TRBJ2-1
CDR3 length: 15